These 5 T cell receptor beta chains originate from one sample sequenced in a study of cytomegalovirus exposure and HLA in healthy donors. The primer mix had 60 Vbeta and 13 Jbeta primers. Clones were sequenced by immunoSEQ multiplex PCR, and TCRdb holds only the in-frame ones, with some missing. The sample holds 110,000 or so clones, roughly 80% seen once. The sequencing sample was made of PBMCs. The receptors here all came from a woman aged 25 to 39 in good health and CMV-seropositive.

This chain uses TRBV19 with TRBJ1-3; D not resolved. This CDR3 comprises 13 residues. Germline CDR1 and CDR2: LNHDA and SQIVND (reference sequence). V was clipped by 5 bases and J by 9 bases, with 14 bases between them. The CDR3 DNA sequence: TGTGCCAGTAGTGAGGCGGTGTTGGGCACCATATATTTT. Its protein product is CASSEAVLGTIYF.

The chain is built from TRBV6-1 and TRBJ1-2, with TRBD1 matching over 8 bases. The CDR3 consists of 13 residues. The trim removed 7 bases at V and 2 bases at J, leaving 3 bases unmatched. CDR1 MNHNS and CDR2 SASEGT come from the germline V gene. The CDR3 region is CASIRQGNYGYTF. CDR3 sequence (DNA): TGTGCCAGCATCAGACAGGGGAACTATGGCTACACCTTC.

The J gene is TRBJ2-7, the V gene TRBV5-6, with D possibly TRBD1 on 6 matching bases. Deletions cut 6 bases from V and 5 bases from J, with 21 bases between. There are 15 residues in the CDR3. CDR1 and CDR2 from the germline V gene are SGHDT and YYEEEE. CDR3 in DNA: TGTGCCAGCACAGAGGGGGTGTCTAGGACCGACGAGCAGTACTTC. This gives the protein CASTEGVSRTDEQYF.

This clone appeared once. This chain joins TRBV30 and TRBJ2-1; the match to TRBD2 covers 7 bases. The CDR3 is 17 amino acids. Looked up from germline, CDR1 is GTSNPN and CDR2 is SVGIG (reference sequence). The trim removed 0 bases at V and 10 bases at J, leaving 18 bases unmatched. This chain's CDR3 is CAWSVVGGGTIHREQFF. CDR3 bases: TGTGCCTGGAGTGTGGTTGGGGGGGGAACTATTCATAGGGAGCAGTTCTTC.

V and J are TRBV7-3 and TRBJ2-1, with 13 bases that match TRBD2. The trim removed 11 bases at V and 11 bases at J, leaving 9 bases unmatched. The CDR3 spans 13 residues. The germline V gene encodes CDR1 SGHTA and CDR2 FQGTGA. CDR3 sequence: CASTSGGAYKQFF. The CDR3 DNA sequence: TGTGCCTCAACTAGCGGGGGGGCCTATAAGCAGTTCTTC.